A selection of T cell receptor beta chains follows, all from one sample in a study of early stage breast cancer tumors. Some clones are missing from TCRdb's copy, which holds only in-frame ones; the method was immunoSEQ multiplex PCR. The repertoire holds 50,000 to 65,000 clones, with 70% to 80% as singletons. Sequenced sample: blood. The receptors here all came from a person aged 25-39 years with breast cancer. The CDR3 runs from the conserved cysteine through the conserved F or W. A D gene is named only where the DNA matches it firmly. The size entry is marked missing in some rows and otherwise reads once, few, many or a size class.

CASSPGVRSGNTIYF,TGTGCCAGCAGTCCAGGGGTCCGCTCTGGAAACACCATATATTTT,TRBV2,-,15,-,TRBJ1-3
CASSLIGTGYGYTF,TGTGCCAGCAGCTTAATAGGGACCGGCTATGGCTACACCTTC,TRBV11-1,-,14,few,TRBJ1-2
CASSLGIYEQYF,TGTGCCAGCAGCCTAGGCATCTACGAGCAGTACTTC,TRBV5-6,-,12,-,TRBJ2-7
CASSVQGHSGAEAFF,TGTGCCAGCAGCGTCCAGGGCCACTCCGGGGCTGAAGCTTTCTTT,TRBV9,-,15,once,TRBJ1-1
CASSLKAGGFGSVNEQYF,TGCGCCAGCAGCTTGAAGGCGGGAGGTTTCGGATCGGTTAACGAGCAGTACTTC,TRBV5-1,TRBD2,18,-,TRBJ2-7
CAWSPSTGGGYTF,TGTGCCTGGAGTCCCTCAACAGGGGGTGGCTACACCTTC,TRBV30,TRBD1,13,few,TRBJ1-2
CASSPPPGLVGEQYF,TGTGCCAGCAGCCCCCCCCCGGGACTAGTAGGCGAGCAGTACTTC,TRBV6-5,TRBD2,15,-,TRBJ2-7
CASSDWGTGSPLHF,TGTGCCAGCAGTGACTGGGGCACCGGTTCACCCCTCCACTTT,TRBV2,-,14,-,TRBJ1-6
CASSGWDYAGELFF,TGTGCCAGCAGCGGATGGGACTACGCCGGGGAGCTGTTTTTT,TRBV5-4,TRBD2,14,-,TRBJ2-2
CASSQAPGGGTPYEQYF,TGCGCCAGCAGCCAAGCCCCAGGGGGGGGGACCCCCTACGAGCAGTACTTC,TRBV4-1,-,17,few,TRBJ2-7
CASSIGLAGGQETQYF,TGTGCCAGTAGTATTGGGCTAGCGGGAGGTCAAGAGACCCAGTACTTC,TRBV19,TRBD2,16,-,TRBJ2-5
CASSQGWNTEAFF,TGCGCCAGCAGCCAAGGATGGAACACTGAAGCTTTCTTT,TRBV4-3,-,13,-,TRBJ1-1
CAWSLASGSEQYF,TGTGCCTGGTCCCTGGCCTCGGGATCTGAGCAGTACTTC,TRBV30,-,13,-,TRBJ2-7
CASSQDGTSGNTIYF,TGTGCCAGCAGCCAAGACGGGACCTCTGGAAACACCATATATTTT,TRBV4-2,-,15,few,TRBJ1-3
CASSEFRGRHQEQFF,TGTGCCAGCAGTGAATTCCGGGGCCGACATCAGGAGCAGTTCTTC,TRBV25-1,-,15,-,TRBJ2-1
CASSLDPPSGWTDTQYF,TGTGCCAGCAGCTTAGATCCGCCTTCTGGATGGACAGATACGCAGTATTTT,TRBV11-2,-,17,-,TRBJ2-3
CASSTSYNSPLHF,TGTGCCAGCAGCACCTCCTATAATTCACCCCTCCACTTT,TRBV7-6,-,13,-,TRBJ1-6
CASTLVVAGGPVYTGELFF,TGTGCCAGCACCCTGGTGGTAGCGGGAGGGCCCGTTTACACCGGGGAGCTGTTTTTT,TRBV28,TRBD2,19,-,TRBJ2-2
CSVSKGIAGPYEQYF,TGCAGCGTTTCAAAGGGGATAGCGGGACCCTACGAGCAGTACTTC,TRBV29-1,TRBD2,15,-,TRBJ2-7
CASSTLWRGADTQYF,TGTGCCAGTAGTACTTTATGGCGGGGGGCAGATACGCAGTATTTT,TRBV19,TRBD2,15,-,TRBJ2-3
CASSSPTGGRYEQFF,TGTGCCAGCAGCTCCCCGACAGGGGGCAGGTATGAGCAGTTCTTC,TRBV5-4,TRBD1,15,-,TRBJ2-1
CASSVRDRPSGDTQYF,TGTGCCAGCAGTGTACGGGACAGACCATCGGGAGATACGCAGTATTTT,TRBV25-1,TRBD1,16,-,TRBJ2-3
CASSDQGADYGYTF,TGCGCCAGCAGCGATCAGGGGGCGGACTATGGCTACACCTTC,TRBV5-1,TRBD1,14,-,TRBJ1-2
CASSSQGALYGYTF,TGTGCCAGCAGCTCTCAGGGAGCCCTCTATGGCTACACCTTC,TRBV7-6,-,14,-,TRBJ1-2
CASSWEVGTSEQFF,TGTGCCAGCAGCTGGGAGGTGGGGACTAGCGAGCAGTTCTTC,TRBV5-6,TRBD2,14,-,TRBJ2-1
CASSESQGRRKETQYF,TGCGCCAGCAGTGAGTCTCAGGGGAGGAGAAAAGAGACCCAGTACTTC,TRBV10-1,-,16,-,TRBJ2-5
CASSPRKLVPRETQYF,TGTGCCAGCAGCCCCCGAAAGCTCGTCCCCCGAGAGACCCAGTACTTC,TRBV7-9,-,16,-,TRBJ2-5
CASTTGTGSSEYF,TGTGCCAGCACCACCGGGACAGGGTCTTCGGAGTACTTC,TRBV27,TRBD1,13,-,TRBJ2-7
CASSQGQGGANVLTF,TGTGCCAGCTCCCAAGGACAGGGTGGGGCCAACGTCCTGACTTTC,TRBV18,TRBD1,15,-,TRBJ2-6
CASSPDGASYNEQFF,TGCGCCAGCAGCCCGGACGGGGCCTCCTACAATGAGCAGTTCTTC,TRBV5-1,-,15,-,TRBJ2-1
CASSPRGSGNTGELFF,TGTGCCAGCTCACCACGCGGTAGCGGGAACACCGGGGAGCTGTTTTTT,TRBV18,-,16,-,TRBJ2-2
CASSWGPWDSYNEQFF,TGCGCCAGCAGCTGGGGACCCTGGGACTCCTACAATGAGCAGTTCTTC,TRBV5-1,-,16,-,TRBJ2-1
CASSFQGTSNNEQFF,TGTGCCAGCAGCTTTCAGGGGACATCAAACAATGAGCAGTTCTTC,TRBV5-8,-,15,once,TRBJ2-1
CAGRRSSPLTDTQYF,TGTGCCGGCCGGCGTTCTAGCCCTTTAACAGATACGCAGTATTTT,TRBV28,-,15,-,TRBJ2-3
CSARQSYEQYF,TGCAGTGCTCGACAGAGCTACGAGCAGTACTTC,TRBV20-1,-,11,-,TRBJ2-7
CASSLGQNSYNSPLHF,TGTGCCAGCAGCTTGGGACAGAACTCCTATAATTCACCCCTCCACTTT,TRBV5-5,-,16,-,TRBJ1-6
CASSLGFGGFYEQYF,TGTGCCAGCAGCTTAGGCTTTGGGGGATTCTACGAGCAGTACTTC,TRBV7-2,-,15,once,TRBJ2-7
CASSLYPESQFF,TGTGCCAGCAGCTTATATCCCGAGAGTCAGTTCTTC,TRBV7-6,-,12,-,TRBJ2-1
CSVEASGTLYGYTF,TGCAGCGTTGAAGCATCCGGGACACTCTATGGCTACACCTTC,TRBV29-1,-,14,-,TRBJ1-2
CASRDTGSRGYTF,TGTGCCAGCAGAGACACAGGTTCACGAGGCTACACCTTC,TRBV9,-,13,-,TRBJ1-2
CATTGMNTEAFF,TGTGCCACCACAGGGATGAACACTGAAGCTTTCTTT,TRBV5-4,-,12,-,TRBJ1-1
CASSYFSGSYEQYF,TGTGCCAGCAGTTACTTTAGCGGCTCCTACGAGCAGTACTTC,TRBV6-5,-,14,few,TRBJ2-7
CAWSVSAGKFSNQPQHF,TGTGCCTGGAGTGTATCGGCAGGGAAGTTTAGCAATCAGCCCCAGCATTTT,TRBV30,-,17,few,TRBJ1-5
CASSWSGRGGNEQFF,TGTGCCAGCAGCTGGAGCGGTAGAGGGGGAAATGAGCAGTTCTTC,TRBV11-2,-,15,once,TRBJ2-1
CASSLYGIYSNQPQHF,TGTGCCAGCAGTTTATACGGGATTTACTCCAATCAGCCCCAGCATTTT,TRBV27,-,16,-,TRBJ1-5
CAISGFTSTAGELFF,TGTGCCATCAGTGGGTTTACTAGCACCGCCGGGGAGCTGTTTTTT,TRBV10-3,-,15,once,TRBJ2-2
CASSYEAVVETQYF,TGTGCCAGCAGTTACGAGGCGGTCGTGGAGACCCAGTACTTC,TRBV6-5,-,14,-,TRBJ2-5
CASSPPQGQRTQETQYF,TGTGCCAGCAGCCCACCCCAGGGACAGAGAACGCAAGAGACCCAGTACTTC,TRBV7-9,TRBD1,17,-,TRBJ2-5
CASSLFSRDSQTGELFF,TGTGCCAGCAGTTTATTCAGCAGGGATTCTCAGACCGGGGAGCTGTTTTTT,TRBV27,-,17,-,TRBJ2-2
CASRLAWLALNTGELFF,TGTGCAAGTCGCTTAGCCTGGCTAGCCTTGAACACCGGGGAGCTGTTTTTT,TRBV12-2,-,17,-,TRBJ2-2
CASSVTTGGGEKLFF,TGTGCCAGCAGCGTCACGACAGGGGGCGGCGAAAAACTGTTTTTT,TRBV5-5,TRBD1,15,-,TRBJ1-4
CASSLGGGREGTDTQYF,TGTGCCAGCAGCTTAGGGGGTGGACGGGAGGGGACAGATACGCAGTATTTT,TRBV7-8,TRBD2,17,-,TRBJ2-3
CASSGTGSTYEQYF,TGTGCCAGCAGCGGTACAGGATCTACCTACGAGCAGTACTTC,TRBV6-1,-,14,-,TRBJ2-7
CASSTGAGSYNEQFF,TGTGCCAGCAGTACGGGGGCCGGCTCCTACAATGAGCAGTTCTTC,TRBV27,-,15,-,TRBJ2-1
CAGGRGYNEQFF,TGTGCCGGTGGGAGGGGGTACAATGAGCAGTTCTTC,TRBV7-9,-,12,-,TRBJ2-1
CASSQGGDPYEQYF,TGTGCCAGCAGCCAGGGGGGAGACCCCTACGAGCAGTACTTC,TRBV27,-,14,few,TRBJ2-7